The 21 T cell receptor beta chains below come from one sample, sequenced in a study of cytomegalovirus exposure and HLA in healthy donors (TCRdb year 2017). The protocol used for the library was the immunoSEQ multiplex PCR assay. The multiplex PCR relied on a mix of 60 forward primers for TCR Vbeta segments and 13 reverse primers for TCR Jbeta segments. TCRdb mirrors the immuneACCESS table, restricted to in-frame sequences. Some clones are absent from its copies; in checked studies, under half trace to an unresolved V gene, and the reason for the others is unknown. The sample table contains under 300,000 clones; only one count was recorded for about nine tenths of them. The ten largest account for around 4% of the sample. The sequenced sample was PBMCs. The receptors were gathered from a man aged 35-49 years in good health and CMV-seropositive.

Details on this clone: Sequence at one end of the junction differs from germline and may be a read error. V is TRBV7-9 and J is TRBJ2-7; the D gene is possibly TRBD2 (6 bases). The CDR3 extends over 16 amino acids. Germline V lookup: CDR1 SEHNR, CDR2 FQNEAQ (reference sequence). CDR3 coding DNA: TGTTCCAGCAGCTTAGCGGAGGGCCAGAGGTCCTACGAGCAGTACTTC. It codes for CSSSLAEGQRSYEQYF. The complete variable domain, with remaining parts taken from reference TRBV7-9 and TRBJ2-7, reads DTGVSQNPRHKITKRGQNVTFRCDPISEHNRLYWYRQTLGQGPEFLTYFQNEAQLEKSRLLSDRFSAERPKGSFSTLEIQRTEQGDSAMYLCSSSLAEGQRSYEQYFGPGTRLTVT.

This clone showed up just a few times. The V call is TRBV4-2, the J call TRBJ1-2, with TRBD1 matching over 12 bases. V lost 4 bases and J lost 3; bases outside the gene matches: 9. The CDR3 has 17 amino acids. The germline V gene has CDR1 LGHNA and CDR2 YNFKEQ. CDR3: CASSPRDRGREDYGYTF. CDR3 DNA: TGTGCCAGCAGCCCCCGGGACAGGGGGCGCGAAGACTATGGCTACACCTTC.

The V and J genes are TRBV29-1 and TRBJ2-1, with 14 bases aligning to TRBD2. CDR3 size: 16 residues. After removal of 5 bases from V and 0 bases from J, the junction contained 3 bases not matched to a gene. CDR1 and CDR2 from the germline V gene are SQVTM and ANQGSEA. CDR3 amino acids: CSVQGTSGSSYNEQFF. CDR3 nucleotides: TGCAGCGTTCAAGGGACTAGCGGGAGCTCCTACAATGAGCAGTTCTTC.

This chain connects TRBV5-1 to TRBJ2-3, with 7 bases aligning to TRBD2. Germline V gives CDR1 SGHRS, CDR2 YFSETQ. The CDR3 is 17 residues long. J lost 0 bases, V lost 2 bases, and 9 bases had no gene match. In DNA form, the CDR3 reads TGCGCCAGCAGCTTAACGGGAGGACCTTCTAGCACAGATACGCAGTATTTT. Residues: CASSLTGGPSSTDTQYF.

The chain employs TRBV7-9 and TRBJ2-7, with TRBD1 matching over 8 bases. The CDR3 totals 13 residues. CDR1 is SEHNR and CDR2 is FQNEAQ in the germline V gene (reference sequence). V shed 5 bases and J 5 bases; nucleotides not matched to a gene: 5. CDR3 nucleotide sequence: TGTGCCAGCAGCCCCGGACAGGGCCACGAGCAGTACTTC. Its protein product is CASSPGQGHEQYF.

This chain links TRBV5-1 with TRBJ2-1; 9 positions match TRBD1. Germline CDR1 reads SGHRS; CDR2 reads YFSETQ. The CDR3 covers 15 residues. Trimming took 4 bases from V and 9 from J; bases not matched to a gene: 11. The CDR3 sequence is CASSARQGGSVEQFF. The CDR3, as DNA: TGCGCCAGCAGCGCCCGACAGGGGGGTTCGGTTGAGCAGTTCTTC.

The chain's CDR3 is CASNPNRGTGELFF. DNA of the CDR3: TGTGCCAGCAACCCCAACAGGGGGACCGGGGAGCTGTTTTTT. The rearrangement joins TRBV6-1 to TRBJ2-2, with TRBD1 identical over 8 bases. V lost 7 bases to trimming and J lost 5 bases; unmatched junction nucleotides: 6. CDR1 is MNHNS and CDR2 is SASEGT in the germline V gene. CDR3 length equals 14 residues.

This rearrangement joins TRBV6-1 to TRBJ1-4, with D unclear. The CDR3 runs 13 residues. V lost 1 base to trimming and J lost 8 bases, with 8 bases between them. Germline V lookup: CDR1 MNHNS, CDR2 SASEGT. This CDR3 reads CASSEGRREKLFF. The CDR3 DNA is TGTGCCAGCAGTGAAGGGCGGAGGGAAAAACTGTTTTTT.

The gene calls are TRBV27 and TRBJ2-6; TRBD1 matches 7 bases. The CDR3 consists of 18 residues. Germline loops: CDR1 MNHEY, CDR2 SMNVEV (reference sequence). V was pared by 5 bases and J by 0 bases, with 10 bases of the junction left unmatched. The CDR3 nucleotides are TGTGCCAGCAGTAAACAGGGGCCTACTCACTCTGGGGCCAACGTCCTGACTTTC. As protein: CASSKQGPTHSGANVLTF.

This clone was found once. The gene calls are TRBV23-1 and TRBJ2-1, with TRBD2 matching over 10 bases. TRBV23-1 falls under the ORF class, with uncertain function. The V segment lost 0 bases and the J segment 4 bases; nucleotides outside the gene matches: 3. The CDR3 is 16 residues long. The CDR3 nucleotides read TGCGCCAGCAGTCAATCGGGAGCGGGAGGGTACAATGAGCAGTTCTTC. This codes for CASSQSGAGGYNEQFF.

The J gene is TRBJ1-2, the V gene TRBV27; possible D gene TRBD1, 5 bases. The germline V gene has CDR1 MNHEY and CDR2 SMNVEV (reference sequence). Trimming shortened V by 4 bases and J by 3 bases, and 9 bases separated the two germline ends. The CDR3 spans 13 residues. The CDR3, as DNA: TGTGCCAGCAGTTGGGCAGGGCACTATGGCTACACCTTC. Protein product: CASSWAGHYGYTF.

This clone appeared once. At one end, the junction sequence differs from germline, possibly due to a read error. V usage is TRBV5-8 and J usage is TRBJ1-5, with 7 bases lining up with TRBD1. The germline V gene encodes CDR1 SGHTS and CDR2 YDEGEE. This CDR3 comprises 14 residues. In DNA, the CDR3 is TGTGCCAGCAGTTTGGACAGGACAAATCAGCCCCAGCATTTT. It codes for CASSLDRTNQPQHF.

The chain joins TRBV10-2 to TRBJ2-3; possibly TRBD2 for D (5 bases). Germline values: CDR1 WSHSY, CDR2 SAAADI. CDR3 length: 14 amino acids. The V end was cut by 5 bases, the J end by 0 bases, with 9 bases between. The CDR3 DNA is TGCGCCAGCAGTTGGGCTAGCAGCACAGATACGCAGTATTTT. This sequence encodes CASSWASSTDTQYF.

This chain uses TRBV4-1 with TRBJ2-5, with a tentative D call TRBD1 (5 bases). This CDR3 region has 14 residues. V shed 1 base and J shed 5 bases, with 11 bases lying between them. The germline V gene has CDR1 MGHRA and CDR2 YSYEKL. The CDR3 region has the DNA TGCGCCAGCAGCCAAGGTCAGGGTCCGGAGACCCAGTACTTC. This encodes CASSQGQGPETQYF.

This chain joins TRBV27 and TRBJ2-3; 8 bases match TRBD2. V was clipped by 5 bases and J by 2 bases; unmatched bases: 9. This CDR3 contains 16 residues. CDR1 MNHEY and CDR2 SMNVEV come from the germline V gene (reference sequence). The CDR3 is CASSPSSGSITDTQYF. CDR3 nucleotides: TGTGCCAGCAGTCCCTCCAGCGGGAGTATCACAGATACGCAGTATTTT.

The rearrangement joins TRBV6-5 to TRBJ2-7, with D maybe TRBD2 (6 bases). Trimming removed 2 bases from V and 6 bases from J, with 14 bases in between. Per the germline V gene, CDR1 is MNHEY and CDR2 is SVGAGI. CDR3 length: 14 residues. The CDR3 loop is CASSYSTGASEQYF. The CDR3 region has the DNA TGTGCCAGCAGTTACAGTACGGGAGCCAGCGAGCAGTACTTC.

The V call is TRBV7-8, the J call TRBJ2-3; 7 nucleotides agree with TRBD1. The CDR3 spans 16 residues. Germline V gives CDR1 SGHVS, CDR2 FQNEAQ. Trimming took 5 bases from V and 2 from J; bases not matched to a gene: 10. CDR3 amino acids: CASSGVWGQSTDTQYF. For the CDR3, the DNA is TGTGCCAGCAGCGGGGTATGGGGACAGTCCACAGATACGCAGTATTTT.

The chain combines TRBV28 with TRBJ1-2; D is uncertain. CDR3 length: 15 amino acids. The germline V gene has CDR1 MDHEN and CDR2 SYDVKM. The V end was cut by 4 bases, the J end by 5 bases, with 17 bases between. The CDR3 bases are TGTGCCAGCAGTTGGTCGGGGAATTCAGGTTATGGCTACACCTTC. This encodes CASSWSGNSGYGYTF.

The chain combines TRBV28 with TRBJ2-1; maybe TRBD2 (5 bases). V lost 8 bases to trimming and J lost 8 bases, with 22 bases between them. This CDR3 is 15 amino acids long. From germline, CDR1 is MDHEN and CDR2 SYDVKM. In DNA form, the CDR3 reads TGTGCCAGCCAATGGAGGACCCCGGAAGGCGATGAGCAGTTCTTC. As protein: CASQWRTPEGDEQFF. The variable domain in full, with the rest retrieved from reference TRBV28 and TRBJ2-1, is DVKVTQSSRYLVKRTGEKVFLECVQDMDHENMFWYRQDPGLGLRLIYFSYDVKMKEKGDIPEGYSVSREKKERFSLILESASTNQTSMYLCASQWRTPEGDEQFFGPGTRLTVL.

As concerns this clone: Other DNA variants within this sample encode the same CDR3. For the CDR3, the DNA is TGCGCCAGCAGCCAAGATCGGGGTCTGAACACTGAAGCTTTCTTT. It encodes CASSQDRGLNTEAFF. This chain uses TRBV4-3 with TRBJ1-1; D not certain. V dropped 0 bases and J dropped 0 bases, with 8 bases sitting between them. The CDR3 covers 15 residues. The germline V gene has CDR1 LGHNA and CDR2 YSLEER.

This clone was counted once. The chain joins TRBV6-4 to TRBJ2-2; 12 bases agree with TRBD2. Germline V gene data show CDR1 as MRHNA and CDR2 as SNTAGT. The CDR3 has 17 residues. The V and J ends lost 3 bases and 5 bases, in that order; junction bases with no gene match: 7. In DNA, the CDR3 is TGTGCCAGCAGTGAGACCGGGACTAGCGGGCGGACCGGGGAGCTGTTTTTT. Residues: CASSETGTSGRTGELFF.